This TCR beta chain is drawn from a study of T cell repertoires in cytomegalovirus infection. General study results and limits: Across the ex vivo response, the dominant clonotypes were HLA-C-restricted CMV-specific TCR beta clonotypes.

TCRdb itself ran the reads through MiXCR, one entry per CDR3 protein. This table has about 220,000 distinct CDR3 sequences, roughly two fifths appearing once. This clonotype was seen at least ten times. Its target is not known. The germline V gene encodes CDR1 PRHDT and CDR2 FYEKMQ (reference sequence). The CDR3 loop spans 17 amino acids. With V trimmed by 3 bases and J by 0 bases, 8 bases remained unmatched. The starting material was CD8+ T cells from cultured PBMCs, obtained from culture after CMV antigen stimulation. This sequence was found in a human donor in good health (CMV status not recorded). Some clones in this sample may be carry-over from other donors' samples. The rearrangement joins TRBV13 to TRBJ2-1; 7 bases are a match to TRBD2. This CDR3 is CASSFDTSESSYNEQFF. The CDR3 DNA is TGTGCCAGCAGCTTTGACACTAGCGAAAGCTCCTACAATGAGCAGTTCTTC. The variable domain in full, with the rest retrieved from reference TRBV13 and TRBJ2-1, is AAGVIQSPRHLIKEKRETATLKCYPIPRHDTVYWYQQGPGQDPQFLISFYEKMQSDKGSIPDRFSAQQFSDYHSELNMSSLELGDSALYFCASSFDTSESSYNEQFFGPGTRLTVL.